The 13 T cell receptor beta chains reported below all come from one sample, sequenced in a study of blood T cells in healthy people across ages. Combining a sample-barcoded 5' primer with a J-beta primer mix, a second PCR ran for 7 to 11 cycles. TCRdb reprocessed the 5' RACE reads via MiXCR and lists one record per CDR3 protein. The sample gives 1.5 million to 2 million distinct CDR3 sequences, 30% to 35% of which show up once; around 11% is in the top ten. Material for sequencing was blood. The receptors were gathered from a woman in her 30s in good health.

The CDR3 nucleotides read TGTGCCAGCAGTAAACACGGCAGTTCCTACGAGCAGTACTTC. Translating gives CASSKHGSSYEQYF. The chain has TRBV28 and TRBJ2-7; D call uncertain. The germline V and J ends were trimmed by 5 bases and 1 base, with 12 bases remaining between them. CDR1 is MDHEN, CDR2 SYDVKM, per germline. The CDR3 extends over 14 amino acids.

This clonotype was seen more than once but under ten times. V usage is TRBV5-1 and J usage is TRBJ1-1; D ambiguous. The CDR3 runs 14 residues. Between the trimmed V and J ends, which lost 3 bases and 0 bases, there was a span of 9 bases. Germline CDR1 is SGHRS and CDR2 is YFSETQ. The CDR3 DNA is TGCGCCAGCAGCTCGGACGGGGTGAACACTGAAGCTTTCTTT. It specifies CASSSDGVNTEAFF.

The rearrangement joins TRBV4-1 to TRBJ1-3, with D perhaps TRBD1 (5 bases). The CDR3 is made up of 15 amino acids. The germline V gene encodes CDR1 MGHRA and CDR2 YSYEKL. V dropped 2 bases and J dropped 0 bases, with 8 bases sitting between them. CDR3 in DNA: TGCGCCAGCAGCCAAACAGGCTTCTCTGGAAACACCATATATTTT. Translated, it gives CASSQTGFSGNTIYF.

V and J are TRBV7-9 and TRBJ1-2; D ambiguous. CDR1 and CDR2 (germline): SEHNR, FQNEAQ (reference sequence). CDR3 length: 15 amino acids. The V end was cut by 5 bases, the J end by 4 bases, with 17 bases between. CDR3 region: CASSLGTLTSYGYTF. DNA of the CDR3: TGTGCCAGCAGCCTCGGCACACTAACTAGCTATGGCTACACCTTC.

This clonotype has only a few counts. The chain is built from TRBV12-5 and TRBJ2-1, with TRBD2 identical over 15 bases. V lost 3 bases, J lost 7 bases, and 4 bases stayed unmatched. Per the germline V gene, CDR1 is LGHNT and CDR2 is FRNRAP. CDR3 size: 16 residues. This CDR3 reads CASGFGLAGGRNEQFF. The CDR3 DNA reads TGTGCTAGTGGTTTTGGACTAGCGGGGGGGCGGAATGAGCAGTTCTTC.

This chain joins TRBV5-4 and TRBJ2-1, with 8 positions matching TRBD2. The germline V gene has CDR1 SGHNT and CDR2 YYREEE (reference sequence). The CDR3 has 17 amino acids. V lost 1 base and J lost 4; bases outside the gene matches: 10. CDR3 in DNA: TGTGCCAGCAGCTTGCAGTATGGCGGGGGGCGGTACAATGAGCAGTTCTTC. This sequence encodes CASSLQYGGGRYNEQFF.

With respect to this clonotype: A read error may be the cause here, since a much bigger clone is one base away. The chain carries TRBV7-2 and TRBJ2-3, with 8 bases lining up with TRBD2. Per germline, CDR1 SGHTA and CDR2 FQGNSA. After removal of 2 bases from V and 0 bases from J, the junction contained 4 bases not matched to a gene. The CDR3 is made up of 16 amino acids. CDR3 coding DNA: TGTGCCAGCAGCTTATCTGGGACTAGTAGCACAGATACGCAGTATTTT. Translated, it gives CASSLSGTSSTDTQYF.

This clonotype was observed a few times. The CDR3, as DNA: TGTGCCAGCAGTTTAGGTCTGGGACAGGGGGCTTTATACGAGCAGTACTTC. It translates to CASSLGLGQGALYEQYF. This chain links TRBV12-3 or TRBV12-4 with TRBJ2-7; 12 positions match TRBD1. J lost 4 bases, V lost 1 base, and 8 bases had no gene match. The CDR3 is made up of 17 amino acids.

The chain couples TRBV7-9 to TRBJ1-2, with 7 bases that match TRBD1. This CDR3 has 14 amino acids. V gave up 4 bases and J gave up 5 bases; unmatched junction bases: 7. Germline CDR1 SEHNR, CDR2 FQNEAQ (reference sequence). As DNA, the CDR3 is TGTGCCAGCAGCTCATTAACAGGGGTTTATGGCTACACCTTC. It encodes CASSSLTGVYGYTF.

Regarding this clonotype: One junction end disagrees with the germline gene, perhaps due to a read error. The CDR3 protein is CAGSPQQAFTDTQYF. The CDR3 DNA reads as TGTGCCGGCAGCCCCCAACAGGCATTCACAGATACGCAGTATTTT. The rearrangement joins TRBV9 to TRBJ2-3; D is possibly TRBD1 (5 bases). The CDR3 spans 15 residues. The germline V gene encodes CDR1 SGDLS and CDR2 YYNGEE. Full variable domain (outside the CDR3, taken from reference TRBV9 and TRBJ2-3): DSGVTQTPKHLITATGQRVTLRCSPRSGDLSVYWYQQSLDQGLQFLIQYYNGEERAKGNILERFSAQQFPDLHSELNLSSLELGDSALYFCAGSPQQAFTDTQYFGPGTRLTVL.

This clonotype was observed a few times. The chain combines TRBV7-8 with TRBJ2-5, with D maybe TRBD2 (7 bases). CDR3 length: 16 amino acids. The V and J ends lost 6 bases and 6 bases respectively, with 23 bases between them. Germline CDR1 SGHVS, CDR2 FQNEAQ. Written as DNA, the CDR3 is TGTGCCAGCAGTACCTCGGGCCCGACGGGGGGCAAGACCCAGTACTTC. It encodes CASSTSGPTGGKTQYF.

This clonotype was seen a few times. The rearrangement uses TRBV20-1 and TRBJ2-4, with D uncertain. CDR3 length: 17 residues. The V end lost 3 bases, the J end lost 0 bases, and 18 bases lay between the germline ends. Germline V CDR1 and CDR2: DFQATT, SNEGSKA (reference sequence). The DNA of the CDR3 is TGCAGTGCTAGTGTTGGCCAGATACTGTCAGCCAAAAACATTCAGTACTTC. It translates to CSASVGQILSAKNIQYF.

The rearrangement joins TRBV20-1 to TRBJ2-7, with 10 bases fitting TRBD2. V dropped 6 bases and J dropped 5; count of bases not matched to a gene: 7. The CDR3 loop spans 13 amino acids. From germline, CDR1 is DFQATT and CDR2 SNEGSKA (reference sequence). The CDR3 coding sequence is TGCAGTGCAGCGGGGACTAGCGAAGACGAGCAGTACTTC. Protein sequence: CSAAGTSEDEQYF.